These 3 T cell receptor beta chains were sequenced from one sample in a study of T cells after yellow fever vaccination (dated by TCRdb to about 2019). Libraries were made using 5' RACE. Reads for this sample came from an Illumina HiSeq 2500. In TCRdb, the public reads were trimmed at Q25 with fastp and aligned with MiXCR, with productive beta chains retained. CDR3 protein duplicates are merged, each entry listing the most common genes and DNA. The sample table contains about 580,000 distinct CDR3 sequences; only one count was recorded for about 15% of them. The ten top clones hold roughly 17% of the sample. In the paper's terms, the treatment or condition label means: live attenuated yellow fever vaccine strain. Sequenced material: PBMCs, taken less than 6 days after the first yellow fever vaccination. These receptors came from a young man who received the YFV17D yellow fever vaccine.

This clonotype was detected a few times. CDR3: CATLGGLAGAHSSGELFF. The CDR3 coding sequence is TGTGCCACTCTAGGGGGACTAGCGGGGGCCCACAGCTCCGGGGAGCTGTTTTTT. J is TRBJ2-2 and V is TRBV10-3; 14 bases are shared with TRBD2. With V trimmed by 10 bases and J by 6 bases, 16 bases remained unmatched. This CDR3 region has 18 residues. The V gene's germline CDR1 is ENHRY and CDR2 SYGVKD.

The gene calls are TRBV28 and TRBJ2-6, with 8 bases fitting TRBD2. After removal of 6 bases from V and 6 bases from J, the junction contained 7 bases not matched to a gene. This CDR3 comprises 15 residues. Germline loops: CDR1 MDHEN, CDR2 SYDVKM. CDR3 protein: CASSSLRGAANVLTF. CDR3 sequence (DNA): TGTGCCAGCAGCTCCCTGCGGGGGGCGGCCAACGTCCTGACTTTC.

V and J are TRBV6-1 and TRBJ2-2; TRBD1 might be the D (6 bases). The ends were cut back, 4 bases at V and 6 bases at J, with 15 bases in the middle. This CDR3 has 15 residues. Germline V gene lookup returns CDR1 MNHNS and CDR2 SASEGT. CDR3 DNA: TGTGCCAGCAGTGCCTTTACAGGGTCCGCCGGGGAGCTGTTTTTT. Translating it yields CASSAFTGSAGELFF.